The present TCR beta chain was sequenced within a study of blood T cell repertoires in COVID-19. Study details: Italy, Spain and the United States were the sources of the convalescent and acute COVID-19 samples. PBMCs, B-cell-depleted T cells, or T cells provided the cDNA or gDNA that made up the material.

The CDR3 is 12 residues long. Germline V gene lookup returns CDR1 LNHDA and CDR2 SQIVND (reference sequence). Trimming removed 5 bases from V and 6 bases from J, with 8 bases in between. Original analysis: It was from reference gene primer amplification that nucleated cell counts were estimated. Clones were sequenced by immunoSEQ multiplex PCR, and TCRdb holds only the in-frame ones, with some missing. V, J and clone size were drawn from that table, and D and trimming were deduced from the DNA. The sample has 200,000 or so clones, roughly 80% seen once. The specimen was peripheral blood. The TCR sequence derives from a human donor in a cohort sampled during active COVID-19. This chain links TRBV19 with TRBJ2-1; no definite D call. The CDR3 nucleotides read TGTGCCAGTAGTCAGGCCCTCAATGAGCAGTTCTTC. It specifies CASSQALNEQFF.